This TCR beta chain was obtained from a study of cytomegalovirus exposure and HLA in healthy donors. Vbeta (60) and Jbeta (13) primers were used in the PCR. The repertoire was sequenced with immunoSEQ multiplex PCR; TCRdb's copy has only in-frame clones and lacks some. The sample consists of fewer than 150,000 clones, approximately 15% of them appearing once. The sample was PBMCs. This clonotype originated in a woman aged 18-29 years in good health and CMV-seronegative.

CDR3 region: CAWSVRGSFYNEQFF. CDR3 coding DNA: TGTGCCTGGAGTGTACGTGGGAGTTTCTACAATGAGCAGTTCTTC. This chain uses TRBV30 with TRBJ2-1, with D possibly matching TRBD2 (5 bases). Trimming removed 0 bases from V and 3 bases from J, with 12 bases in between. CDR3 length equals 15 residues. Germline CDR1 and CDR2: GTSNPN and SVGIG (reference sequence).